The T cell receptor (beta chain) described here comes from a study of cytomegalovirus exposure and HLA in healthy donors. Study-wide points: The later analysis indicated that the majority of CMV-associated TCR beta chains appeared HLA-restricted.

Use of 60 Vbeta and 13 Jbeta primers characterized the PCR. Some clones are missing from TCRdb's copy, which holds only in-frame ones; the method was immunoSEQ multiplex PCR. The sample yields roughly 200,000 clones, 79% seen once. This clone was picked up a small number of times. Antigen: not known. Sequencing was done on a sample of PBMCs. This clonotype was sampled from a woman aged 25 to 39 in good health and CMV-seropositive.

CDR3 in DNA: TGTGCCAGCAGCCGCTGGGAGGAGGATACGCAGTATTTT. This sequence encodes CASSRWEEDTQYF. V gene TRBV25-1 combines with J gene TRBJ2-3; a weak D match, TRBD2 (6 bases). V was trimmed by 6 bases and J by 6 bases, leaving 13 bases between them. CDR1 is MGHDK, CDR2 SYGVNS, per germline. CDR3 length: 13 amino acids.